One and the same sample provided the 5 T cell receptor beta chains below, sequenced in a study of T cell responses to AZD1222 COVID-19 vaccine. Repertoires were generated with immunoSEQ multiplex PCR, while TCRdb's copy carries only in-frame clones and drops some. The table shows fewer than 200,000 clones, with roughly 92% occurring only once. This specimen was peripheral blood, taken on day 0 of AZD1222 vaccination. These receptors were taken from an adult in good health.

V usage is TRBV6-2 or TRBV6-3 and J usage is TRBJ2-2; D remains unclear. From germline, CDR1 is MNHEY and CDR2 SVGEGT. V was shortened by 2 bases and J by 0 bases, with 7 bases between the two germline ends. The CDR3 is 15 residues long. CDR3 region: CASSYQAPNTGELFF. CDR3 sequence (DNA): TGTGCCAGCAGTTACCAGGCCCCGAACACCGGGGAGCTGTTTTTT.

The J gene is TRBJ1-1, the V gene TRBV6-5; D remains unclear. Trimming took 6 bases from V and 5 from J, leaving 13 bases between them. From germline, CDR1 is MNHEY and CDR2 SVGAGI. CDR3 length equals 13 residues. CDR3 bases: TGTGCCAGCAGCAAACCCGGGGTTACTGAAGCTTTCTTT. Translation: CASSKPGVTEAFF.

The CDR3 loop is CASSYGDGNTIYF. CDR3 coding DNA: TGTGCCAGCAGTTACGGGGACGGAAACACCATATATTTT. The chain links TRBV6-5 to TRBJ1-3; D is perhaps TRBD1 (5 bases). The germline V gene encodes CDR1 MNHEY and CDR2 SVGAGI. The CDR3 totals 13 residues. Trimming stripped 2 bases from V and 4 bases from J, with 6 bases between.

The J gene is TRBJ1-1, the V gene TRBV7-2, with TRBD1 matching over 7 bases. This CDR3 has 15 amino acids. Trimming removed 5 bases from V and 5 bases from J; junction bases left unmatched: 11. From germline, CDR1 is SGHTA and CDR2 FQGNSA. The CDR3 spells CASSRRQGSGTEAFF. Written as DNA, the CDR3 is TGTGCCAGCAGCCGTCGACAGGGATCAGGGACTGAAGCTTTCTTT.

V gene TRBV6-5 combines with J gene TRBJ1-1, with D unclear. Germline V gives CDR1 MNHEY, CDR2 SVGAGI. The CDR3 totals 15 residues. V shed 8 bases and J shed 6 bases, with 22 bases lying between them. CDR3 amino acids: CASWETGRGFSEAFF. In DNA form, the CDR3 reads TGTGCCAGCTGGGAAACGGGGAGAGGTTTCTCTGAAGCTTTCTTT.